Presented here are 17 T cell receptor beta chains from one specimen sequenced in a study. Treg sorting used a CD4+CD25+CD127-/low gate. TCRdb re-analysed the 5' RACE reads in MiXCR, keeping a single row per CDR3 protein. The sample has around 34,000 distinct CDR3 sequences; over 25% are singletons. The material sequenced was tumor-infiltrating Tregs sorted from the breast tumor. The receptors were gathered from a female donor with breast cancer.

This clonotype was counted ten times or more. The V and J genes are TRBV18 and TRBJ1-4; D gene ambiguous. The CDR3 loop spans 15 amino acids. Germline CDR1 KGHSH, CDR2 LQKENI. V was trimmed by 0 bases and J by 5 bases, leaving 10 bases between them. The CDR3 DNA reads TGTGCCAGCTCACCACCAAGGACGGGAAATGAAAAACTGTTTTTT. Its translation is CASSPPRTGNEKLFF.

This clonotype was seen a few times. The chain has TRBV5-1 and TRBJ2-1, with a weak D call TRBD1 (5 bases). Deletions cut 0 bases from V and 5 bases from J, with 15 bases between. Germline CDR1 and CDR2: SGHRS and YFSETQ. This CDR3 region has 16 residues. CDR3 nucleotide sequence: TGCGCCAGCAGCTTGGTCCCACAGCTAGGGGACAATGAGCAGTTCTTC. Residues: CASSLVPQLGDNEQFF.

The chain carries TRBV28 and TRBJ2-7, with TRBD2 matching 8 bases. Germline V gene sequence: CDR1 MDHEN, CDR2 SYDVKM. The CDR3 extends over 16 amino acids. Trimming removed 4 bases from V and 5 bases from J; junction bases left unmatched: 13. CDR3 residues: CASSSGRVAGSHEQYF. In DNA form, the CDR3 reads TGTGCCAGCAGTTCAGGAAGAGTAGCGGGAAGCCACGAGCAGTACTTC. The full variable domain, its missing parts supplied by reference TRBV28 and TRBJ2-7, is DVKVTQSSRYLVKRTGEKVFLECVQDMDHENMFWYRQDPGLGLRLIYFSYDVKMKEKGDIPEGYSVSREKKERFSLILESASTNQTSMYLCASSSGRVAGSHEQYFGPGTRLTVT.

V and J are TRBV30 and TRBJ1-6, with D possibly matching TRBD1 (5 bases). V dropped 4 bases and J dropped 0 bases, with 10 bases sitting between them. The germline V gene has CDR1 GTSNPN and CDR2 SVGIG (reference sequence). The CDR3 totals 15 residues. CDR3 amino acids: CAWTGTPSYNSPLHF. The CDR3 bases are TGTGCCTGGACCGGGACTCCCTCCTATAATTCACCCCTCCACTTT.

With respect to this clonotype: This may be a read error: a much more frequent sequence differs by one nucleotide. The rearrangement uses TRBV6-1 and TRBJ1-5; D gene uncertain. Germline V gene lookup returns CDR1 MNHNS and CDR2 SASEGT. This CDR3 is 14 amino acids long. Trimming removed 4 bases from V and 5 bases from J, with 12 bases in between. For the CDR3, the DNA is TGTGCCAGCAGTGGAGACAACGTACATCAGCCCCAGCATTTT. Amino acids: CASSGDNVHQPQHF.

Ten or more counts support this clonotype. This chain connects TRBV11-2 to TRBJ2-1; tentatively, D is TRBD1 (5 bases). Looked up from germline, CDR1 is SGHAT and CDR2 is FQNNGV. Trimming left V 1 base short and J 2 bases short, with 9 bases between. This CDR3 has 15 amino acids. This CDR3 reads CASSLAGWPYNEQFF. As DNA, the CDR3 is TGTGCCAGCAGCTTAGCAGGGTGGCCCTACAATGAGCAGTTCTTC.

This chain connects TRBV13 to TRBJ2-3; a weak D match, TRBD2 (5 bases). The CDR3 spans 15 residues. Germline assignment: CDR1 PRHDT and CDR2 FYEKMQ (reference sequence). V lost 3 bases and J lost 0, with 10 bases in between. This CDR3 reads CASSFLAASTDTQYF. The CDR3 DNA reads TGTGCCAGCAGCTTCCTAGCAGCTAGCACAGATACGCAGTATTTT.

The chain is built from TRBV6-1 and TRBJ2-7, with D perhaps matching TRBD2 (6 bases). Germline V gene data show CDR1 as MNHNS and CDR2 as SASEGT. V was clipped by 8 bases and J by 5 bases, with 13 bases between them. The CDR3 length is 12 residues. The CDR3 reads CASAGLTNEQYF. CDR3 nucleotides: TGTGCCAGCGCGGGACTGACGAACGAGCAGTACTTC.

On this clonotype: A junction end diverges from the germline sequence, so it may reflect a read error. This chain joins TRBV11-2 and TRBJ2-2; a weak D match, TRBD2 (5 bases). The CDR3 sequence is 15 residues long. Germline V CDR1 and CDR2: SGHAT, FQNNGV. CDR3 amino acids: CASSLTYKNTGELLF. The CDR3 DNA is TGTGCCAGCAGCTTAACCTACAAGAACACCGGGGAGCTGTTGTTT.

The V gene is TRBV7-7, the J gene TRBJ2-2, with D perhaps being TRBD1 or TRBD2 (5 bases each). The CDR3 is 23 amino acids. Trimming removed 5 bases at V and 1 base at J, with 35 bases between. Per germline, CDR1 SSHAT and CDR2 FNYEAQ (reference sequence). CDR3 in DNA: TGTGCCAGCAGCAATACCCCCTTTGGGGGTACGCGAAAGGACGGAAAGAACACCGGGGAGCTGTTTTTT. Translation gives CASSNTPFGGTRKDGKNTGELFF.

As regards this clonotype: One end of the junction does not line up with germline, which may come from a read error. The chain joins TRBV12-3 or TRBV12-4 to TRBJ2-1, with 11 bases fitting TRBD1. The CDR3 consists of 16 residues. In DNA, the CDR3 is TGTGCCAGCTTGGCCCAGGGGACAGGGGGTTTTGGTGAGCAGTCCTTC. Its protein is CASLAQGTGGFGEQSF.

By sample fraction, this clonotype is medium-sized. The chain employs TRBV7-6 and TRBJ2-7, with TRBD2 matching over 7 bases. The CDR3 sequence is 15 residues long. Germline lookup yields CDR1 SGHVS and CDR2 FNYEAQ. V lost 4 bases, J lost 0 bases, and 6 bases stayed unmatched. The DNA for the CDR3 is TGTGCCAGCAGCTCTAGCGGAGTGAGCTCCTACGAGCAGTACTTC. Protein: CASSSSGVSSYEQYF.

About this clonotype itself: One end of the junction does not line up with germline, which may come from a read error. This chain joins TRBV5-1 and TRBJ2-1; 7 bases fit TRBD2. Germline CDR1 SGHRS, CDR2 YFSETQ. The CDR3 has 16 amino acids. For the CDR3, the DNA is TGCGCCAGCAGCGTTAATAGCGGGCACTCCTGCAATGAGCAGTTCTTC. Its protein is CASSVNSGHSCNEQFF.

CDR3 protein: CASSLTRDNEQFF. The CDR3 coding sequence is TGTGCCAGCAGCTTAACCAGGGATAATGAGCAGTTCTTC. The chain has TRBV11-3 and TRBJ2-1; possible D gene TRBD1, 5 bases. Germline assignment: CDR1 SGHNT and CDR2 YENEEA. V lost 2 bases and J 7 bases, leaving 9 bases between the germline ends. The CDR3 loop spans 13 amino acids.

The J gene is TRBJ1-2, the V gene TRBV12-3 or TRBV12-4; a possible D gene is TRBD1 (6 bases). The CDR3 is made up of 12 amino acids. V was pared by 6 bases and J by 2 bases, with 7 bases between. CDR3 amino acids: CASRDRNYGYTF. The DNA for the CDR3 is TGTGCCAGCAGGGACAGAAACTATGGCTACACCTTC.

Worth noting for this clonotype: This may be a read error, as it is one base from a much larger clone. The CDR3 here is CASSEVVGGPYEQYF. CDR3 bases: TGTGCCAGCAGTGAGGTGGTGGGAGGACCCTACGAGCAGTACTTC. The chain joins TRBV2 to TRBJ2-7; D is perhaps TRBD2 (6 bases). V lost 3 bases and J lost 2, with 14 bases in between. The CDR3 is 15 residues long. Germline V gene lookup returns CDR1 SNHLY and CDR2 FYNNEI.

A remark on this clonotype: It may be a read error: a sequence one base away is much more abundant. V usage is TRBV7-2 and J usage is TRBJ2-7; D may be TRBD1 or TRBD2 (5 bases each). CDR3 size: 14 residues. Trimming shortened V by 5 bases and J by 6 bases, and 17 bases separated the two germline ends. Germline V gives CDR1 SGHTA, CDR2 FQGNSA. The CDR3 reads CASSRGTGTCEQYF. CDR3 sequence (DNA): TGTGCCAGCAGCCGAGGGACGGGAACCTGCGAGCAGTACTTC.